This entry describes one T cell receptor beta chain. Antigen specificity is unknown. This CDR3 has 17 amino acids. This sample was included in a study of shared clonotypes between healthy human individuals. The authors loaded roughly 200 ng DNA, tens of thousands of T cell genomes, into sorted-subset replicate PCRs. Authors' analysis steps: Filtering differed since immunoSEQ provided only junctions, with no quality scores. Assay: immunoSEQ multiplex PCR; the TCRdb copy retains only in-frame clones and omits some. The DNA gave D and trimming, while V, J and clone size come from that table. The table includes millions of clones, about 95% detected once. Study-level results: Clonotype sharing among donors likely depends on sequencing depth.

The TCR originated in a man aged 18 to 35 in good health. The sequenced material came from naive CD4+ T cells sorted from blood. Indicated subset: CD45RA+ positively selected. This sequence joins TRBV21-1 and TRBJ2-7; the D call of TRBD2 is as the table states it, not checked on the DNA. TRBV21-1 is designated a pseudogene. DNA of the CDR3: TGTGCCAGCAGCAAAGATGGTGGTGGGGATAGCGGGGGCGAGCAGTACTTC. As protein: CASSKDGGGDSGGEQYF.